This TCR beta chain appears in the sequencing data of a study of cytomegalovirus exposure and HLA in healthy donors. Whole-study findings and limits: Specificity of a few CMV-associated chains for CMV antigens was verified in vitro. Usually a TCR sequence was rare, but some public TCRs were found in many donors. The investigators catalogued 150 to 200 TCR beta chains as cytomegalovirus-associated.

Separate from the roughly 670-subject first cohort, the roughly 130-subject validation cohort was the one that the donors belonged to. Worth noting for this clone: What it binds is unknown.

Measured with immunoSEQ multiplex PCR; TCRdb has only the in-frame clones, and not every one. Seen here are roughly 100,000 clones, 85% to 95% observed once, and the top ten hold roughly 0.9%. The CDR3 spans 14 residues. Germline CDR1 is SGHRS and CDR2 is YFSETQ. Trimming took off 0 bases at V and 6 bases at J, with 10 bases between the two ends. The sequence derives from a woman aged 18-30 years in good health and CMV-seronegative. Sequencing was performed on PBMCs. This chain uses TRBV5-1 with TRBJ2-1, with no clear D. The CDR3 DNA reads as TGCGCCAGCAGCTTGGGCGGCACCGGCAATGAGCAGTTCTTC. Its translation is CASSLGGTGNEQFF.